Listed below are T cell receptor beta chains from one sample, sequenced in a study of cytomegalovirus exposure and HLA in healthy donors. Clones were sequenced by immunoSEQ multiplex PCR, and TCRdb holds only the in-frame ones, with some missing. The sample carries over 150,000 clones, 70% to 85% recorded once. The specimen sequenced was PBMCs. The receptors here all came from a boy aged 2-9 years in good health and CMV-seronegative. Each CDR3 is given with its conserved first and last residue. D genes are given only for firm matches. Not all rows give a size; the values are once, few, many and, for expanded clones, a class.

>TRBJ2-1|NA|13|TRBD2|TRBV7-9
CASSPRGGDEQFF
TGTGCCAGCAGCCCCCGGGGGGGGGATGAGCAGTTCTTC
>TRBJ2-7|NA|15|NA|TRBV5-1
CASSLESGVHGEQYF
TGCGCCAGCAGCTTGGAATCCGGGGTTCATGGCGAGCAGTACTTC
>TRBJ2-2|few|14|TRBD2|TRBV11-2
CASSFRLADRELFF
TGTGCCAGCAGCTTTAGGCTAGCGGACCGGGAGCTGTTTTTT
>TRBJ1-3|once|15|NA|TRBV10-3
CAISRQATSGNTIYF
TGTGCCATCAGTAGACAGGCGACCTCTGGAAACACCATATATTTT
>TRBJ1-1|NA|13|TRBD1|TRBV5-1
CASSGQGGTEAFF
TGCGCCAGCAGCGGACAGGGCGGCACTGAAGCTTTCTTT
>TRBJ1-2|NA|13|NA|TRBV14
CASSQDDTYGYTF
TGTGCCAGCAGCCAAGATGACACCTATGGCTACACCTTC
>TRBJ1-1|few|14|TRBD1|TRBV27
CASSLQGANTEAFF
TGTGCCAGCAGTTTACAGGGGGCGAACACTGAAGCTTTCTTT
>TRBJ2-3|NA|16|NA|TRBV9
CASSVEPGPSTDTQYF
TGTGCCAGCAGCGTAGAGCCAGGGCCTAGCACAGATACGCAGTATTTT
>TRBJ1-1|NA|13|NA|TRBV11-3
CASSESLYTEAFF
TGTGCCAGCAGCGAAAGCCTTTACACTGAAGCTTTCTTT
>TRBJ1-3|few|16|NA|TRBV11-2
CASSSPRGASGNTIYF
TGTGCCAGCAGCTCACCACGGGGGGCCTCTGGAAACACCATATATTTT
>TRBJ1-6|NA|14|NA|TRBV27
CASSLRGGDSPLHF
TGTGCCAGCAGTTTGCGGGGGGGCGATTCACCCCTCCACTTT
>TRBJ2-7|once|15|TRBD1|TRBV6-5
CASSYSGTGTYEQYF
TGTGCCAGCAGTTACTCCGGGACAGGGACCTACGAGCAGTACTTC
>TRBJ1-2|NA|14|NA|TRBV2
CASSEQTEYYGYTF
TGTGCCAGCAGTGAACAGACAGAATACTATGGCTACACCTTC
>TRBJ2-7|few|15|NA|TRBV4-3
CASSQDGAQGYEQYF
TGCGCCAGCAGCCAAGATGGGGCCCAGGGTTACGAGCAGTACTTC
>TRBJ1-3|NA|14|NA|TRBV5-4
CASSTGISGNTIYF
TGTGCCAGCAGCACAGGGATCTCTGGAAACACCATATATTTT
>TRBJ2-7|NA|13|TRBD2|TRBV4-2
CASSHGGGYEQYF
TGTGCCAGCAGCCATGGCGGGGGCTACGAGCAGTACTTC
>TRBJ1-5|few|14|NA|TRBV19
CASSARAAAKSQHF
TGTGCCAGTAGTGCGCGGGCCGCAGCTAAATCCCAGCATTTT
>TRBJ1-2|NA|12|NA|TRBV5-1
CASSSQDNGYTF
TGCGCCAGCAGCTCTCAGGACAATGGCTACACCTTC
>TRBJ1-2|NA|14|TRBD1|TRBV25-1
CASRPGQGVGGYTF
TGTGCCAGCCGGCCGGGACAGGGAGTGGGTGGCTACACCTTC
>TRBJ1-2|NA|16|TRBD1|TRBV15
CATSLETGKNNYGYTF
TGTGCCACCAGCCTTGAGACAGGGAAAAATAACTATGGCTACACCTTC
>TRBJ1-2|NA|13|TRBD1|TRBV6-1
CATSGQGLYGYTF
TGTGCCACCTCTGGACAGGGCCTCTATGGCTACACCTTC
>TRBJ2-1|NA|13|TRBD2|TRBV6-5
CASTVAGGPEQFF
TGTGCCAGCACGGTAGCGGGGGGGCCTGAGCAGTTCTTC
>TRBJ2-3|NA|14|NA|TRBV5-4
CASSSEGGTDTQYF
TGTGCCAGCAGCTCCGAGGGGGGCACAGATACGCAGTATTTT
>TRBJ2-7|NA|16|TRBD2|TRBV6-5
CASSYRLAGGPYEQYF
TGTGCCAGCAGCTACCGACTAGCGGGGGGACCCTACGAGCAGTACTTC
>TRBJ1-1|NA|11|NA|TRBV29-1
CSASGDTEAFF
TGCAGCGCCTCGGGAGACACTGAAGCTTTCTTT
>TRBJ1-6|NA|13|TRBD1|TRBV30
CAWEDRVNSPLHF
TGTGCCTGGGAGGACAGGGTGAATTCACCCCTCCACTTT
>TRBJ2-7|NA|13|NA|TRBV7-9
CASSLGPTLEQYF
TGTGCCAGCAGCTTAGGTCCCACGCTAGAGCAGTACTTC
>TRBJ2-1|NA|12|NA|TRBV29-1
CSVGAWGNEQFF
TGCAGCGTGGGGGCCTGGGGGAATGAGCAGTTCTTC
>TRBJ2-7|few|13|NA|TRBV29-1
CSVYSRSGYEQYF
TGCAGCGTCTACTCTCGGTCGGGATACGAGCAGTACTTC
>TRBJ2-3|once|14|NA|TRBV7-6
CASSLWGDANTQYF
TGTGCCAGCAGCCTCTGGGGGGACGCAAATACGCAGTATTTT
>TRBJ2-3|NA|12|NA|TRBV4-2
CASSQVTDTQYF
TGTGCCAGCAGCCAAGTAACAGATACGCAGTATTTT
>TRBJ2-1|NA|15|TRBD2|TRBV5-8
CATLLVGLAGGLQFF
TGTGCCACCCTGCTTGTGGGACTAGCGGGGGGGCTACAGTTCTTC
>TRBJ2-1|NA|13|NA|TRBV7-3
CASSADPQGEQFF
TGTGCCAGCAGCGCGGACCCGCAGGGTGAGCAGTTCTTC
>TRBJ2-7|NA|15|TRBD2|TRBV5-4
CASSFGGLAGGEQYF
TGTGCCAGCAGCTTCGGCGGGTTAGCGGGGGGTGAGCAGTACTTC
>TRBJ1-1|NA|14|NA|TRBV6-5
CASSYSTGETEAFF
TGTGCCAGCAGTTACTCGACGGGAGAAACTGAAGCTTTCTTT
>TRBJ1-6|NA|15|TRBD1|TRBV27
CASSLRTGVNSPLHF
TGTGCCAGCAGTTTGCGGACAGGGGTTAATTCACCCCTCCACTTT
>TRBJ1-4|NA|14|NA|TRBV2
CASKRGAANEKLFF
TGTGCCAGCAAGCGGGGGGCAGCTAATGAAAAACTGTTTTTT
>TRBJ2-4|NA|16|TRBD2|TRBV4-1
CASSQDPTSQGNIQYF
TGCGCCAGCAGCCAGGACCCGACTAGCCAAGGAAACATTCAGTACTTC
>TRBJ1-6|NA|16|TRBD1|TRBV7-2
CASSLEGDSYNSPLHF
TGTGCCAGCAGCTTAGAGGGGGACAGTTATAATTCACCCCTCCACTTT
>TRBJ2-1|NA|13|TRBD2|TRBV5-4
CASSLAGVYEQFF
TGTGCCAGCAGCCTAGCGGGGGTGTATGAGCAGTTCTTC
>TRBJ2-2|NA|11|NA|TRBV20-1
CSAPNTGELFF
TGCAGTGCTCCTAACACCGGGGAGCTGTTTTTT
>TRBJ1-6|NA|15|NA|TRBV4-2
CASSQDSSYNSPLHF
TGTGCCAGCAGCCAAGACAGCTCCTATAATTCACCCCTCCACTTT
>TRBJ2-6|NA|18|NA|TRBV21-1
CASSKRAPGGCGANVLTF
TGTGCCAGCAGCAAAAGAGCGCCAGGGGGTTGTGGGGCCAACGTCCTGACTTTC
>TRBJ2-5|NA|16|TRBD1|TRBV11-3
CASSSPTPGQRETQYF
TGTGCCAGCAGCTCACCAACCCCGGGACAGAGAGAGACCCAGTACTTC
>TRBJ1-1|few|12|NA|TRBV18
CASSPDPGKAFF
TGTGCCAGCTCACCTGATCCAGGGAAAGCTTTCTTT
>TRBJ2-1|NA|16|TRBD2|TRBV4-3
CASSQDGTGGLNEQFF
TGCGCCAGCAGCCAAGACGGAACGGGGGGGCTCAATGAGCAGTTCTTC
>TRBJ2-5|NA|13|NA|TRBV18
CASSTRGGETQYF
TGTGCCAGCTCAACAAGAGGAGGAGAGACCCAGTACTTC
>TRBJ2-1|NA|15|TRBD2|TRBV27
CASSIAGGPYNEQFF
TGTGCCAGCAGTATAGCGGGGGGGCCCTACAATGAGCAGTTCTTC
>TRBJ2-5|NA|14|NA|TRBV5-4
CASSIRDTGETQYF
TGTGCCAGCAGTATCCGGGACACCGGAGAGACCCAGTACTTC
>TRBJ2-5|NA|15|TRBD2|TRBV6-6
CASDSGLAGSETQYF
TGTGCCAGCGATTCGGGACTAGCGGGGTCAGAGACCCAGTACTTC
>TRBJ1-5|NA|13|NA|TRBV6-6
CASGTLPQQPQHF
TGTGCCAGCGGGACTCTTCCTCAACAGCCCCAGCATTTT
>TRBJ2-2|few|15|NA|TRBV11-2
CASSLFIGGTGELFF
TGTGCCAGCAGCTTATTTATTGGGGGGACCGGGGAGCTGTTTTTT
>TRBJ1-3|NA|15|NA|TRBV12-5
CASGLRTVSGNTIYF
TGTGCTAGTGGTCTTCGGACTGTCTCTGGAAACACCATATATTTT
>TRBJ1-5|NA|14|NA|TRBV18
CASSPPYSNQPQHF
TGTGCCAGCTCACCCCCGTATAGCAATCAGCCCCAGCATTTT